This TCR beta chain is drawn from a study of beta chain features in type 1 diabetes. Purities over 98% were achieved in all sorted populations. A note on this clone: The antigen is not known.

J was trimmed by 8 bases and V by 4 bases; bases with no gene match: 12. The germline gives CDR1 MDHEN, CDR2 SYDVKM. CDR3 length: 15 residues. Expressed TCRB transcripts were sequenced, since all the RNA that had been isolated was reverse transcribed. Clones were sequenced by immunoSEQ multiplex PCR, and TCRdb holds only the in-frame ones, with some missing. This table has about 260,000 clones, approximately 25% appearing once. Study results and limitations: TCRB CDR3s from Type 1 diabetes patients were moderately but significantly shorter in all four CD4+ subsets. Cells with high TCR expression could be over-represented by cDNA sequencing.

The chain is built from TRBV28 and TRBJ1-2; 8 nucleotides line up with TRBD1. The receptor's source is a woman younger than 45 with type 1 diabetes. Material for sequencing was naive CD4+ T cells from blood. The CDR3 DNA follows: TGTGCCAGCAGTTCAGCAGGGGGCGAATCGTCCGGCTACACCTTC. It codes for CASSSAGGESSGYTF.